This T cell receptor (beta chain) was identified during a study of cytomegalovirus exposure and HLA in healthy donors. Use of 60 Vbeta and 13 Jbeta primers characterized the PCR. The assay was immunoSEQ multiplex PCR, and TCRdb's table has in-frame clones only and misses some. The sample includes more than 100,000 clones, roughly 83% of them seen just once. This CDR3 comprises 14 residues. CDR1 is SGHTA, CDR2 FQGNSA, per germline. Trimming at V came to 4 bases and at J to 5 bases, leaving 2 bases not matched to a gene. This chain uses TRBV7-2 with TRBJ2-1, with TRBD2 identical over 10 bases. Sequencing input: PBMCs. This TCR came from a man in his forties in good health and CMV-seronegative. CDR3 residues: CASSSSGGDNEQFF. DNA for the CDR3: TGTGCCAGCAGCTCCAGCGGGGGGGACAATGAGCAGTTCTTC. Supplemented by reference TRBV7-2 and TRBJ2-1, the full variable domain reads GAGVSQSPSNKVTEKGKDVELRCDPISGHTALYWYRQSLGQGLEFLIYFQGNSAPDKSGLPSDRFSAERTGGSVSTLTIQRTQQEDSAVYLCASSSSGGDNEQFFGPGTRLTVL.